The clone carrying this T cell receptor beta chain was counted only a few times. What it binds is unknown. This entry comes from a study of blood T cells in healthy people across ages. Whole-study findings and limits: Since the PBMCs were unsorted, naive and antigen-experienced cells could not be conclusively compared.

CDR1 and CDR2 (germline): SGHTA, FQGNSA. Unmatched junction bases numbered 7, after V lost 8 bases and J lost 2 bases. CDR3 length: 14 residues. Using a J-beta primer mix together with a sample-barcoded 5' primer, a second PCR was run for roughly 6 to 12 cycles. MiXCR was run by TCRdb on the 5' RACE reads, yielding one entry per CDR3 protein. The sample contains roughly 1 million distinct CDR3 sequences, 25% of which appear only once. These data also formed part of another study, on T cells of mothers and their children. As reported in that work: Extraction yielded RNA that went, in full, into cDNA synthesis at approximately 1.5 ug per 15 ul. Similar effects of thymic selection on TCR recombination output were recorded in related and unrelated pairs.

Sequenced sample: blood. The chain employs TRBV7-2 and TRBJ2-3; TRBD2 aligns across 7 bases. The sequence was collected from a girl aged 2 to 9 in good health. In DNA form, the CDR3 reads TGTGCCAGCGGGGCTAGCGGATTCACAGATACGCAGTATTTT. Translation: CASGASGFTDTQYF. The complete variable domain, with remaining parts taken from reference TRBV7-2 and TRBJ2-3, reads GAGVSQSPSNKVTEKGKDVELRCDPISGHTALYWYRQSLGQGLEFLIYFQGNSAPDKSGLPSDRFSAERTGGSVSTLTIQRTQQEDSAVYLCASGASGFTDTQYFGPGTRLTVL.